This TCR beta chain was captured in a study of CD8+ T cells in alopecia areata. The CDR3 is 11 residues long. Per the germline V gene, CDR1 is SQVTM and CDR2 is ANQGSEA. With 8 bases removed from V and 3 bases from J, the gap between germline ends came to 10 bases. Documented treatment: oral pan-JAK inhibitor, 5-10 mg twice daily. A word on this clone: Its antigen is not known.

Sequencing relied on a cDNA template that was reverse transcribed from extracted RNA. Only in-frame clones appear in the TCRdb table, and some are missing; sequencing was by immunoSEQ multiplex PCR. The table includes 150,000 to 200,000 clones, just over 65% detected once. Study conclusions and caveats: The study found that many expanded lesional clones persisted in scalp and blood during tofacitinib.

This sequence originates from a human donor with alopecia areata. Specimen: CD4+ T cells sorted from blood, collected at week 4, from a patient treated with tofacitinib. The genes are TRBV29-1 and TRBJ1-2, with a possible D match to TRBD1 (6 bases). In DNA form, the CDR3 reads TGCAGCATACACAGGGACTATGGCTACACCTTC. As protein: CSIHRDYGYTF. The full variable domain, with the rest looked up from reference TRBV29-1 and TRBJ1-2, is SAVISQKPSRDICQRGTSLTIQCQVDSQVTMMFWYRQQPGQSLTLIATANQGSEATYESGFVIDKFPISRPNLTFSTLTVSNMSPEDSSIYLCSIHRDYGYTFGSGTRLTVV.